The rows below give T cell receptor beta chains drawn from one sample of a study of early T cells in non-severe SARS-CoV-2 infection. A single record per CDR3 protein comes from TCRdb applying MiXCR to the 5' RACE reads. The profile shows about 83,000 distinct CDR3 sequences, 10% of them singletons. This material consisted of whole blood, taken at baseline. These receptors all stem from an adult who was a healthcare worker with PCR-confirmed SARS-CoV-2 infection or an uninfected control (not recorded which). CDR3s include the opening cysteine and the closing phenylalanine or tryptophan. A D gene is named only where the DNA matches it firmly. Clone size is not always given. Where it is, it says once, few, many or a class for expanded clones.

J: TRBJ1-4
D: NA
size: few
V: TRBV4-1
DNA: TGCGCCAGCAGCTACGTCAGGGTGACAACTAATGAAAAACTGTTTTTT
CDR3: CASSYVRVTTNEKLFF

J: TRBJ1-1
D: TRBD1
size: NA
V: TRBV10-3
DNA: TGTGCCATCAGCGCGACAGGGCCCACTGAAGCTTACTTT
CDR3: CAISATGPTEAYF

J: TRBJ2-5
D: TRBD1
size: many
V: TRBV7-8
DNA: TGTGCCAGCAGCCCAGGGACAGGGGGAGAGACCCAGTACTTC
CDR3: CASSPGTGGETQYF

J: TRBJ2-5
D: TRBD2
size: NA
V: TRBV5-1
DNA: TGCGCCAGCAGCTTTAGGCTAGCGGAGGAGACCCAGTACTTC
CDR3: CASSFRLAEETQYF

J: TRBJ2-7
D: TRBD2
size: few
V: TRBV6-2/TRBV6-3
DNA: TGTGCCAGCAGAATAGCGGGAGGCTACGAGCAGTACTTC
CDR3: CASRIAGGYEQYF

J: TRBJ2-1
D: TRBD2
size: many
V: TRBV5-6
DNA: TGTGCCAGCAGCCGGGAGGGTGAGCAGTTCTTC
CDR3: CASSREGEQFF

J: TRBJ2-1
D: TRBD2
size: NA
V: TRBV11-2
DNA: TGTGCCAGCAGGGCCCTTATCGGGATAGCGGGAGGGCCGAGTAATGAGCAGTTCTTC
CDR3: CASRALIGIAGGPSNEQFF

J: TRBJ2-1
D: NA
size: many
V: TRBV28
DNA: TGTGCCAGCAGCGAAACTCTAGCGATCACCTACAATGAGCAGTTCTTC
CDR3: CASSETLAITYNEQFF

J: TRBJ2-6
D: NA
size: many
V: TRBV28
DNA: TGTGCCAGCACCATTGGGGGCTCTGGGGCCAACGTCCTGACTTTC
CDR3: CASTIGGSGANVLTF

J: TRBJ2-7
D: NA
size: NA
V: TRBV20-1
DNA: TGCAGTGCTAGAGACCCCAGACAGGATTCCTACGAGCAGTACTTC
CDR3: CSARDPRQDSYEQYF

J: TRBJ2-5
D: NA
size: NA
V: TRBV12-3/TRBV12-4
DNA: TGTGCCAGCAGCCGTACAGGGTTTCAAGAGACCCAGTACTTC
CDR3: CASSRTGFQETQYF

J: TRBJ2-1
D: NA
size: NA
V: TRBV5-6
DNA: TGTGCCAGCAGCTTAATACAGACCGGGGAGCAGTTCTTC
CDR3: CASSLIQTGEQFF

J: TRBJ1-6
D: NA
size: many
V: TRBV11-2
DNA: TGTGCCAGCAGCTTAGAACCGGGATATAATTCACCCCTCCACTTT
CDR3: CASSLEPGYNSPLHF

J: TRBJ2-7
D: NA
size: few
V: TRBV5-1
DNA: TGCGCCAGCAGCCCCGCCTCCTACGAGCAGTACTTC
CDR3: CASSPASYEQYF

J: TRBJ2-7
D: TRBD2
size: NA
V: TRBV12-3/TRBV12-4
DNA: TGTGCCAGCAGTCGGGGGGGCTACGAGCAGTACTTC
CDR3: CASSRGGYEQYF

J: TRBJ2-3
D: TRBD2
size: many
V: TRBV6-1
DNA: TGTGCCAGCAGTGAAGTCCCTAGCGGACACCGAGATACGCAGTATTTT
CDR3: CASSEVPSGHRDTQYF

J: TRBJ2-6
D: NA
size: NA
V: TRBV29-1
DNA: TGCAGCGTTGTACCCAGGGAATCCCCCTCTGGGGCCAACGTCCTGACTTTC
CDR3: CSVVPRESPSGANVLTF

J: TRBJ2-3
D: TRBD1
size: few
V: TRBV19
DNA: TGTGCCAGTAGTATTTCGAGGGGGCGGACAGATACGCAGTATTTT
CDR3: CASSISRGRTDTQYF

J: TRBJ2-3
D: NA
size: NA
V: TRBV23-1
DNA: TGCGCCAGCTCCCTAGGTGGGCAGGGCGTCGGATATCTCACAGATACGCAGTATTTT
CDR3: CASSLGGQGVGYLTDTQYF

J: TRBJ1-5
D: NA
size: few
V: TRBV2
DNA: TGTGCCAGCAGTGAGACAGGTCGGTGGCAGCCCCAGCATTTT
CDR3: CASSETGRWQPQHF

J: TRBJ2-1
D: TRBD2
size: many
V: TRBV18
DNA: TGTGCCAGCTCACCTGATCATAGCGGGGTTTCCTACAATGAGCAGTTCTTC
CDR3: CASSPDHSGVSYNEQFF

J: TRBJ2-2
D: TRBD2
size: many
V: TRBV7-6
DNA: TGTGCCAGCAGCCTGCGCCCGCTAGCGGGTAACACCGGGGAGCTGTTTTTT
CDR3: CASSLRPLAGNTGELFF

J: TRBJ2-1
D: TRBD2
size: few
V: TRBV6-6
DNA: TGTGCCAGCAGCTTAAGCGGGACTAGTTCCAATGAGCAGTTCTTC
CDR3: CASSLSGTSSNEQFF

J: TRBJ1-2
D: TRBD1
size: few
V: TRBV20-1
DNA: TGCAGTGCGGTGGGGACAGTCTATGGCTACACCTTC
CDR3: CSAVGTVYGYTF

J: TRBJ2-4
D: NA
size: many
V: TRBV18
DNA: TGTGCCAGCTCACCGCAGACTCCAGCCAAAAACATTCAGTACTTC
CDR3: CASSPQTPAKNIQYF

J: TRBJ2-2
D: TRBD2
size: few
V: TRBV5-1
DNA: TGCGCCAGCAGCTTTAAAGGCGGGACTAGCGGGTTCGCCGGGGAGCTGTTTTTT
CDR3: CASSFKGGTSGFAGELFF

J: TRBJ2-3
D: NA
size: few
V: TRBV10-3
DNA: TGTGCCATCAGTGAGGCGACAGATACGCAGTATTTT
CDR3: CAISEATDTQYF

J: TRBJ2-3
D: NA
size: NA
V: TRBV4-1
DNA: TGCGCCAGCAGCCGAACCTCCGCGAATATAGATACGCAGTATTTT
CDR3: CASSRTSANIDTQYF

J: TRBJ2-1
D: NA
size: many
V: TRBV28
DNA: TGTGCCAGCAGTTTTAACCGCAATGAGCAGTTCTTC
CDR3: CASSFNRNEQFF

J: TRBJ1-5
D: NA
size: many
V: TRBV12-3/TRBV12-4
DNA: TGTGCCAGCAGTTGGGACTTAGGAGGACGGCCCCAGCATTTT
CDR3: CASSWDLGGRPQHF

J: TRBJ2-7
D: NA
size: many
V: TRBV10-1
DNA: TGCGCCAGCAGTGAAGGGCTCGAGGCAAACGAGCAGTACTTC
CDR3: CASSEGLEANEQYF

J: TRBJ2-2
D: NA
size: NA
V: TRBV5-1
DNA: TGCGCCAGCAGCTACCCCGAGTCGGGGGAGCTGTTTTTT
CDR3: CASSYPESGELFF

J: TRBJ2-1
D: NA
size: few
V: TRBV7-8
DNA: TGTGCCAGCAGCTTAGTTGCGGGACCATACAATGAGCAGTTCTTC
CDR3: CASSLVAGPYNEQFF

J: TRBJ2-5
D: TRBD2
size: once
V: TRBV10-3
DNA: TGTGCCATCAGTGAGTCTTTGACTAGCGGGAATCAAGAGACCCAGTACTTC
CDR3: CAISESLTSGNQETQYF

J: TRBJ2-7
D: NA
size: NA
V: TRBV3-1
DNA: TGTGCCAGCAGCCACCCTTCGTTAGGCATCTACGAGCAGTACTTC
CDR3: CASSHPSLGIYEQYF

J: TRBJ1-5
D: NA
size: NA
V: TRBV20-1
DNA: TGCAGTGCCATTGACCCCTCGGGAGTGAATCAGCCCCAGCATTTT
CDR3: CSAIDPSGVNQPQHF